This T cell receptor beta chain was recorded in a study of molecular identifiers for immune sequencing clone quantification. Study context: Within a replicate experiment, RNA obtained from either approximately 20,000 or 98,000 naive CD8 cells was divided into five aliquots, and four of those aliquots were then sequenced.

The V gene's germline CDR1 is MNHEY and CDR2 SMNVEV (reference sequence). This CDR3 spans 16 amino acids. Trimming took 3 bases from V and 8 from J; bases not matched to a gene: 13. Libraries of naive CD8 cells were prepared from roughly 18,000 to 920,000 sorted cells using 10%, 30% or 50% RNA. From the PCR reads, TCRdb called clonotypes with MiXCR, one entry per CDR3 protein. Altogether tens of thousands of distinct CDR3 sequences are present, about a sixth being singletons, with the ten largest covering approximately 1.5%. Sequencing was carried out using naive CD8+ T cells from blood, with Jurkat cell RNA spiked in. Subset in this sample: FACS-sorted CD8+CD4-CCR7+CD45RA+ naive T cells. The sequence was obtained from a human donor in good health. Some libraries in this study had Jurkat cell RNA spiked in. The chain couples TRBV27 to TRBJ1-2; TRBD1 agrees at 9 bases. The CDR3 protein is CASSFLPGQGFKGYTF. The CDR3 DNA reads as TGTGCCAGCAGTTTCCTCCCGGGACAGGGCTTCAAAGGCTACACCTTC.